These T cell receptor beta chains were read from a single sample in a study of identical twins. TCRdb fed the 5' RACE reads into MiXCR, producing one record per CDR3 protein. The sample yields 400,000 to 600,000 distinct CDR3 sequences, 20% to 25% seen once. Separately, the same data were catalogued under a study of yellow fever vaccine responses in identical twins.

Material for sequencing was CD4+ T cells sorted from blood. All receptors come from a young woman in good health. The CDR3 runs from the conserved cysteine through the conserved F or W. The D gene is left open where the match is weak. For some rows the clone size is stated as once, few or many, or as a class when expanded; others skip it.

CSVIPGGRGYTDTQYF | TGCAGTGTTATTCCGGGGGGACGGGGTTACACAGATACGCAGTATTTT | 16 | TRBD2 | TRBJ2-3 | few | TRBV20-1
CASSLPGDTEAFF | TGTGCCAGCAGCTTACCGGGGGACACTGAAGCTTTCTTT | 13 | . | TRBJ1-1 | . | TRBV7-3
CASSQETPPSGTGAGYTF | TGTGCCAGCAGCCAAGAGACACCCCCCTCCGGGACCGGTGCTGGCTACACCTTC | 18 | . | TRBJ1-2 | many | TRBV3-1
CASSEPGRNQPQHF | TGTGCCAGCAGTGAGCCCGGGCGCAATCAGCCCCAGCATTTT | 14 | . | TRBJ1-5 | many | TRBV25-1
CSASGAGVTPDTEAFF | TGCAGTGCTAGTGGGGCAGGGGTCACCCCGGACACTGAAGCTTTCTTT | 16 | . | TRBJ1-1 | few | TRBV20-1
CASSLRPGGAGELFF | TGTGCCAGCAGCTTAAGGCCAGGGGGTGCCGGGGAGCTGTTTTTT | 15 | TRBD1 | TRBJ2-2 | . | TRBV7-2
CASSQDSQGNEQFF | TGTGCCAGCAGCCAAGATTCTCAGGGAAATGAGCAGTTCTTC | 14 | . | TRBJ2-1 | few | TRBV4-2
CATSELTGLQETQYF | TGTGCCACCAGTGAATTAACGGGCCTACAAGAGACCCAGTACTTC | 15 | . | TRBJ2-5 | . | TRBV24-1
CASSVDAHPLRGYTF | TGTGCCAGCAGCGTAGATGCTCACCCTCTGAGGGGCTACACCTTC | 15 | . | TRBJ1-2 | few | TRBV9
CASSLPSGVRDEQYF | TGTGCCAGCAGCTTGCCTAGCGGGGTTAGGGACGAGCAGTACTTC | 15 | TRBD2 | TRBJ2-7 | . | TRBV7-9
CASSFDPNTGELFF | TGCGCCAGCAGCTTTGATCCGAACACCGGGGAGCTGTTTTTT | 14 | . | TRBJ2-2 | few | TRBV5-1
CASSGLDRAYEQYF | TGTGCCAGCAGTGGACTAGACAGGGCCTACGAGCAGTACTTC | 14 | . | TRBJ2-7 | few | TRBV25-1
CASTPRGANTGELFF | TGTGCCAGCACCCCCCGGGGAGCGAACACCGGGGAGCTGTTTTTT | 15 | . | TRBJ2-2 | few | TRBV12-3/TRBV12-4
CASKELGTDTQYF | TGTGCCAGCAAGGAACTAGGTACAGATACGCAGTATTTT | 13 | . | TRBJ2-3 | . | TRBV12-3/TRBV12-4
CSAMVQITDTQYF | TGCAGCGCTATGGTACAGATCACAGATACGCAGTATTTT | 13 | . | TRBJ2-3 | many | TRBV29-1
CSVSPGLQPQHF | TGCAGTGTTTCTCCGGGGTTGCAGCCCCAGCATTTT | 12 | . | TRBJ1-5 | . | TRBV20-1
CASSYSRQGREKLFF | TGTGCCAGCAGTTACTCCCGACAGGGACGTGAAAAACTGTTTTTT | 15 | TRBD1 | TRBJ1-4 | many | TRBV6-5
CASSLYSPEPQHF | TGTGCCAGCAGTTTATATAGCCCTGAGCCCCAGCATTTT | 13 | . | TRBJ1-5 | . | TRBV12-3/TRBV12-4
CASSRLAGGAYEQYF | TGTGCCAGCAGTCGACTAGCGGGAGGGGCCTACGAGCAGTACTTC | 15 | TRBD2 | TRBJ2-7 | . | TRBV11-2
CSVGSGTDTQYF | TGCAGCGTTGGTTCGGGAACAGATACGCAGTATTTT | 12 | . | TRBJ2-3 | many | TRBV29-1
CASSLWLSYENTGELFF | TGCGCCAGCAGCCTCTGGTTGTCCTATGAAAACACCGGGGAGCTGTTTTTT | 17 | . | TRBJ2-2 | few | TRBV5-1
CASSTSTGWNNSPLHF | . | 16 | . | TRBJ1-6 | . | TRBV28
CASSLRELIYNEQFF | TGTGCCAGCAGTTTACGGGAGTTGATCTACAATGAGCAGTTCTTC | 15 | . | TRBJ2-1 | . | TRBV12-3/TRBV12-4
CASSHGSYNEQFF | TGTGCCAGCAGTCACGGGTCTTACAATGAGCAGTTCTTC | 13 | . | TRBJ2-1 | few | TRBV6-5
CASSRIGAYEQYF | TGCGCCAGCAGCCGTATAGGAGCCTACGAGCAGTACTTC | 13 | . | TRBJ2-7 | . | TRBV5-1
CATKGQTGNEQFF | TGTGCCACCAAGGGACAGACTGGGAATGAGCAGTTCTTC | 13 | TRBD1 | TRBJ2-1 | . | TRBV24-1
CASSEPGLASEQYF | TGCGCCAGCAGTGAGCCGGGACTAGCCTCCGAGCAGTACTTC | 14 | TRBD2 | TRBJ2-7 | . | TRBV10-2
CASSQEGVRGYNEQFF | TGTGCCAGCAGCCAAGAAGGGGTCAGGGGCTACAATGAGCAGTTCTTC | 16 | . | TRBJ2-1 | . | TRBV14